One sample yielded the 4 T cell receptor beta chains listed below, sequenced in a study of blood T cell repertoires in COVID-19. Profiling relied on immunoSEQ multiplex PCR, and the TCRdb table lists in-frame clones only, not all of them. Of tens of thousands of clones in the sample, roughly nine tenths were seen once. The sequenced sample was peripheral blood. The receptors come from an elderly woman with active or convalescent COVID-19.

V gene TRBV5-1 combines with J gene TRBJ1-5; possible D gene TRBD1, 6 bases. The germline V gene has CDR1 SGHRS and CDR2 YFSETQ. The CDR3 runs to 14 residues. V lost 2 bases and J lost 3, with 9 bases in between. CDR3 amino acids: CASSFGDNNQPQHF. The CDR3 nucleotides are TGCGCCAGCAGCTTCGGGGACAACAATCAGCCCCAGCATTTT.

The chain combines TRBV19 with TRBJ2-3; 8 bases are a match to TRBD2. V was clipped by 6 bases and J by 0 bases; unmatched bases: 5. The CDR3 length is 15 residues. Germline CDR1 is LNHDA and CDR2 is SQIVND (reference sequence). The CDR3 protein is CASRKAGASTDTQYF. CDR3 nucleotide sequence: TGTGCCAGTAGAAAAGCGGGAGCTAGCACAGATACGCAGTATTTT.

This clone was counted between two and nine times. The V and J genes are TRBV10-2 and TRBJ1-6; 8 bases are a match to TRBD1. The V gene's germline CDR1 is WSHSY and CDR2 SAAADI. The CDR3 runs to 14 residues. The V segment lost 3 bases and the J segment 10 bases; nucleotides outside the gene matches: 5. Written as DNA, the CDR3 is TGCGCCAGCAGTGATCAGGGGGCGAGGTCACCCCTCCACTTT. Translated: CASSDQGARSPLHF.

This clone occurred a few times. This sequence joins TRBV7-9 and TRBJ1-2; D may be TRBD1 (6 bases). CDR1 is SEHNR and CDR2 is FQNEAQ in the germline V gene (reference sequence). Deletions cut 5 bases from V and 7 bases from J, with 20 bases between. The CDR3 length is 15 residues. This CDR3 reads CASSPGLGQQPGYTF. The CDR3 DNA reads TGTGCCAGCAGCCCCGGGCTGGGACAACAGCCTGGCTACACCTTC.